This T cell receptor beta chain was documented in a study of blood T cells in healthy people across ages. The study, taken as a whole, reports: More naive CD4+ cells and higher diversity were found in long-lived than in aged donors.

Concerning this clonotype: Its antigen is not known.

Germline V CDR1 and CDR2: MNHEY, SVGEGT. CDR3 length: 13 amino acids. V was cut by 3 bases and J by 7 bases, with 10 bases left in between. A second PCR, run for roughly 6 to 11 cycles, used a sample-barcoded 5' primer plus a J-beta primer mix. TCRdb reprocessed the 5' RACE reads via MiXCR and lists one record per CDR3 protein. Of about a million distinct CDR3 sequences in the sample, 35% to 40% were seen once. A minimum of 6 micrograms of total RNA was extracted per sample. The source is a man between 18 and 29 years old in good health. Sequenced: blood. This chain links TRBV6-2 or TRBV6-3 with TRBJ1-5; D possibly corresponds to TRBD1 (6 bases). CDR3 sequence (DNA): TGTGCCAGCAGTTATATCAGGGGCCAGCCCCAGCATTTT. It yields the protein CASSYIRGQPQHF.